This passage covers 14 T cell receptor beta chains from one sample sequenced in a study of blood T cell repertoires in COVID-19. The repertoire was sequenced with immunoSEQ multiplex PCR; TCRdb's copy has only in-frame clones and lacks some. The table has about 150,000 clones, about nine tenths seen once; the top ten hold roughly 6.1%. Sequenced input: peripheral blood. The receptors shown here come from an elderly man with acute or convalescent COVID-19.

V gene TRBV6-1 combines with J gene TRBJ1-5, with 7 bases aligning to TRBD1. The V gene's germline CDR1 is MNHNS and CDR2 SASEGT. The CDR3 spans 14 residues. V lost 3 bases to trimming and J lost 3 bases; unmatched junction nucleotides: 2. CDR3: CASSDTGVNQPQHF. The CDR3 DNA is TGTGCCAGCAGTGATACAGGGGTCAATCAGCCCCAGCATTTT.

The genes are TRBV7-2 and TRBJ2-7; 8 nucleotides line up with TRBD1. This CDR3 spans 14 amino acids. Germline-derived CDR1 and CDR2 are SGHTA and FQGNSA. V lost 5 bases, J lost 6 bases, and 9 bases stayed unmatched. The chain's CDR3 is CASSPRGPAAEQYF. CDR3 in DNA: TGTGCCAGCAGCCCCAGGGGGCCCGCCGCCGAGCAGTACTTC.

This chain connects TRBV6-5 to TRBJ1-4, with TRBD1 matching 8 bases. J lost 8 bases, V lost 7 bases, and 9 bases had no gene match. The CDR3 has 14 amino acids. Germline lookup yields CDR1 MNHEY and CDR2 SVGAGI. The CDR3 spells CASNRPRTGEKLFF. CDR3 DNA sequence: TGTGCCAGCAATAGACCCAGGACAGGGGAAAAACTGTTTTTT.

The chain couples TRBV9 to TRBJ2-1, with D possibly TRBD2 on 5 matching bases. CDR3 length: 15 residues. Germline V gene data show CDR1 as SGDLS and CDR2 as YYNGEE. Trimming stripped 0 bases from V and 3 bases from J, with 10 bases between. The CDR3 coding sequence is TGTGCCAGCAGCGTAGCGGGGTGGGTCTACAATGAGCAGTTCTTC. This codes for CASSVAGWVYNEQFF.

The chain employs TRBV19 and TRBJ2-3, with TRBD1 identical over 10 bases. The trim removed 10 bases at V and 4 bases at J, leaving 8 bases unmatched. The germline gives CDR1 LNHDA, CDR2 SQIVND (reference sequence). This CDR3 is built from 14 residues. CDR3 amino acids: CATRGQGSPDTQYF. The CDR3 DNA reads TGTGCCACCCGGGGACAGGGGAGCCCAGATACGCAGTATTTT.

The chain carries TRBV3-1 (or the pseudogene TRBV3-2) and TRBJ1-6, with no clear D. Germline assignment: CDR1 LGHDT and CDR2 YNNKEL (reference sequence). The CDR3 extends over 16 amino acids. Trimming pared 4 bases from V and 7 bases from J, leaving 17 bases between. The CDR3 region is CASSPTWELKNSPLHF. The CDR3 DNA is TGTGCCAGCAGCCCAACCTGGGAGTTAAAGAATTCACCCCTCCACTTT.

This rearrangement joins TRBV2 to TRBJ2-6; D might be TRBD2 (6 bases). Germline-derived CDR1 and CDR2 are SNHLY and FYNNEI. The V gene lost 6 bases and the J gene lost 0 bases, with 18 bases spanning the gap. The CDR3 totals 18 residues. The CDR3 loop reads CASRRDGFSDSGANVLTF. The CDR3 nucleotides read TGTGCCAGCAGGCGGGACGGATTTTCAGACTCTGGGGCCAACGTCCTGACTTTC.

The V and J genes are TRBV28 and TRBJ2-2; TRBD2 aligns across 11 bases. Germline CDR1 MDHEN, CDR2 SYDVKM. After removal of 5 bases from V and 6 bases from J, the junction contained 5 bases not matched to a gene. The CDR3 runs 15 residues. CDR3 region: CASSDSGRDAGELFF. The CDR3 bases are TGTGCCAGCAGTGATAGCGGGAGGGACGCCGGGGAGCTGTTTTTT.

This clone is a singleton in its sample. The chain carries TRBV28 and TRBJ1-2, with TRBD1 matching 10 bases. After removal of 6 bases from V and 8 bases from J, the junction contained 15 bases not matched to a gene. This CDR3 contains 16 residues. Germline-derived CDR1 and CDR2 are MDHEN and SYDVKM. The CDR3 region is CASRPPPGQGFWGYTF. The DNA for the CDR3 is TGTGCCAGCAGACCCCCGCCGGGACAGGGGTTTTGGGGCTACACCTTC.

This rearrangement joins TRBV18 to TRBJ1-5; D possibly corresponds to TRBD1 (5 bases). This CDR3 has 13 amino acids. Trimming shortened V by 5 bases and J by 3 bases, and 8 bases separated the two germline ends. CDR1 is KGHSH, CDR2 LQKENI, per germline. CDR3 residues: CASSDSTNQPQHF. For the CDR3, the DNA is TGTGCCAGCTCAGACAGTACCAATCAGCCCCAGCATTTT.

The CDR3 DNA sequence: TGTGCCAGTAGTATTATATTAAGGGGACAGGGTAGAACCGGGGAGCTGTTTTTT. This translates into CASSIILRGQGRTGELFF. The rearrangement uses TRBV19 and TRBJ2-2; TRBD1 matches at 9 bases. Per germline, CDR1 LNHDA and CDR2 SQIVND (reference sequence). V shed 3 bases, J shed 5 bases, and the junction held 13 bases outside the gene matches. This CDR3 contains 18 residues.

This rearrangement joins TRBV7-8 to TRBJ2-3; 9 nucleotides agree with TRBD2. Trimming at V came to 2 bases and at J to 4 bases, leaving 19 bases not matched to a gene. This CDR3 has 20 residues. Germline values: CDR1 SGHVS, CDR2 FQNEAQ. This chain's CDR3 is CASSLWGPSGREGFADTQYF. CDR3 sequence (DNA): TGTGCCAGCAGCTTATGGGGTCCGTCCGGGCGGGAGGGCTTCGCAGATACGCAGTATTTT.

The gene calls are TRBV5-1 and TRBJ2-1, with TRBD2 matching over 9 bases. Germline V gene lookup returns CDR1 SGHRS and CDR2 YFSETQ. This CDR3 is 15 amino acids long. Here the CDR3 DNA reads TGCGCTACTAGCGGGCGGGTGGGGTCCTACAATGAGCAGTTCTTC. As protein: CATSGRVGSYNEQFF. The complete variable domain, with remaining parts taken from reference TRBV5-1 and TRBJ2-1, reads KAGVTQTPRYLIKTRGQQVTLSCSPISGHRSVSWYQQTPGQGLQFLFEYFSETQRNKGNFPGRFSGRQFSNSRSEMNVSTLELGDSALYLCATSGRVGSYNEQFFGPGTRLTVL.

This rearrangement joins TRBV7-2 to TRBJ2-1; D is possibly TRBD1 (5 bases). CDR1 and CDR2 (germline): SGHTA, FQGNSA. The CDR3 runs to 12 residues. V shed 5 bases and J shed 9 bases, with 11 bases lying between them. The CDR3 is CASSPGHGEQFF. As DNA, the CDR3 is TGTGCCAGCAGCCCAGGACACGGTGAGCAGTTCTTC.